This passage covers 27 T cell receptor beta chains from one sample sequenced in a study of blood T cell repertoires in COVID-19 (dated by TCRdb to the early 2020s). The library was produced with the immunoSEQ multiplex PCR assay. The immuneACCESS repertoire file appears here via TCRdb, limited to in-frame rearrangements. These files lack a portion of the clones; in checked studies, under half of the deficit traces to unresolved V genes, and the cause of the others is not known. This sample lists 250,000 or so clones; about four fifths were detected once. About 8.9% of the sample belongs to the ten largest clones. The sample was peripheral blood. The receptors here all came from an elderly man with acute or convalescent COVID-19.

This clone appeared once. V and J are TRBV5-1 and TRBJ1-2; D is undetermined. This CDR3 is built from 14 residues. V was shortened by 3 bases and J by 3 bases, with 12 bases between the two germline ends. The germline gives CDR1 SGHRS, CDR2 YFSETQ. CDR3 coding DNA: TGCGCCAGCAGCTGGGAAGGGAGAGACTATGGCTACACCTTC. Protein product: CASSWEGRDYGYTF.

The V and J genes are TRBV5-1 and TRBJ2-7, with D unresolved. Germline V gene sequence: CDR1 SGHRS, CDR2 YFSETQ. Deletions cut 4 bases from V and 4 bases from J, with 12 bases between. This CDR3 is built from 13 residues. The CDR3 sequence is CASSPTSSYEQYF. CDR3 bases: TGCGCCAGCAGCCCGACAAGCTCATACGAGCAGTACTTC.

The chain employs TRBV24-1 and TRBJ2-7, with 7 nucleotides matching TRBD1. Germline lookup yields CDR1 KGHDR and CDR2 SFDVKD. The CDR3 sequence is 15 residues long. V shed 4 bases and J 8 bases; nucleotides not matched to a gene: 13. CDR3 amino acids: CATSESRDRSLKQYF. The CDR3 DNA follows: TGTGCCACCAGTGAGTCCCGGGACAGAAGTTTAAAGCAGTACTTC.

The CDR3: CASSLPSVNTEAFF. The CDR3 bases are TGTGCCAGCAGTTTACCATCAGTGAACACTGAAGCTTTCTTT. The chain couples TRBV28 to TRBJ1-1, with D uncertain. The CDR3 contains 14 residues. V lost 2 bases, J lost 0 bases, and 7 bases lay in between. The germline gives CDR1 MDHEN, CDR2 SYDVKM.

The chain carries TRBV24-1 and TRBJ2-1; 7 bases match TRBD1. The J segment lost 6 bases and the V segment lost 3 bases, leaving 4 bases of the junction unmatched. This CDR3 is 14 amino acids long. Germline V gene lookup returns CDR1 KGHDR and CDR2 SFDVKD. CDR3 DNA sequence: TGTGCCACCAGTGATACCGGGACAGTCAATGAGCAGTTCTTC. It yields the protein CATSDTGTVNEQFF.

This chain links TRBV18 with TRBJ2-2; D is perhaps TRBD1 (6 bases). With 6 bases removed from V and 4 bases from J, the gap between germline ends came to 18 bases. The CDR3 totals 16 residues. CDR1 and CDR2 from the germline V gene are KGHSH and LQKENI. The CDR3 DNA sequence: TGTGCCAGCTCCCACGGAACAGGGCGAGGCACCGGGGAGCTGTTTTTT. As protein: CASSHGTGRGTGELFF.

This rearrangement joins TRBV6-5 to TRBJ1-2; 8 positions agree with TRBD1. Germline assignment: CDR1 MNHEY and CDR2 SVGAGI. J gave up 4 bases and V 4 bases, and 11 bases lay outside the gene matches. The CDR3 length is 16 residues. CDR3 sequence reads: CASSSGQGRVLYGYTF. Here the CDR3 DNA reads TGTGCCAGCAGTTCCGGACAGGGCAGGGTCCTCTATGGCTACACCTTC.

The rearrangement links TRBV7-2 to TRBJ1-2; D is perhaps TRBD1 (6 bases). Deletions cut 7 bases from V and 3 bases from J, with 9 bases between. Germline CDR1 is SGHTA and CDR2 is FQGNSA. CDR3 length: 12 residues. This CDR3 is CASTRTDYGYTF. CDR3 nucleotide sequence: TGTGCCAGCACCCGGACAGACTATGGCTACACCTTC. Looking up the rest from reference TRBV7-2 and TRBJ1-2 gives the full variable domain: GAGVSQSPSNKVTEKGKDVELRCDPISGHTALYWYRQSLGQGLEFLIYFQGNSAPDKSGLPSDRFSAERTGGSVSTLTIQRTQQEDSAVYLCASTRTDYGYTFGSGTRLTVV.

This clone was observed a few times. V and J are TRBV2 and TRBJ1-6; tentatively, D is TRBD1 (6 bases). Germline CDR1 and CDR2: SNHLY and FYNNEI. There are 15 residues in the CDR3. V dropped 4 bases and J dropped 8 bases, with 15 bases sitting between them. The CDR3 bases are TGTGCCAGCAGTGGTCTCAGGGGTTGGGATTCACCCCTCCACTTT. Encoded protein: CASSGLRGWDSPLHF.

This chain links TRBV5-1 with TRBJ1-2; D ambiguous. Trimming stripped 0 bases from V and 0 bases from J, with 9 bases between. This CDR3 contains 15 residues. Germline CDR1 is SGHRS and CDR2 is YFSETQ. The CDR3 region is CASSLAGIPNYGYTF. The DNA for the CDR3 is TGCGCCAGCAGCTTGGCGGGGATCCCTAACTATGGCTACACCTTC.

V usage is TRBV15 and J usage is TRBJ2-2; no reliable D call. Trimming stripped 3 bases from V and 3 bases from J, with 11 bases between. The length of the CDR3 is 15 residues. CDR1 is LNHNV, CDR2 YYDKDF, per germline (reference sequence). CDR3 coding DNA: TGTGCCACCAGCAGTTGGGCTCTCGACACCGGGGAGCTGTTTTTT. It yields the protein CATSSWALDTGELFF.

The V call is TRBV11-2, the J call TRBJ1-4; D is undetermined. The V gene's germline CDR1 is SGHAT and CDR2 FQNNGV. The CDR3 runs to 14 residues. The V end was cut by 2 bases, the J end by 5 bases, with 9 bases between. The CDR3 DNA sequence: TGTGCCAGCAGCTTATACAGCCCAAATGAAAAACTGTTTTTT. Translated: CASSLYSPNEKLFF.

The rearrangement links TRBV13 to TRBJ2-7, with D unclear. V gave up 4 bases and J gave up 0 bases, with 13 bases separating them. Germline values: CDR1 PRHDT, CDR2 FYEKMQ (reference sequence). CDR3 size: 15 residues. CDR3 region: CASSSPITSSYEQYF. CDR3 DNA: TGTGCCAGCAGCTCGCCCATCACAAGCTCCTACGAGCAGTACTTC.

This clone occurred once. The V and J genes are TRBV7-2 and TRBJ2-7; unclear D gene. The length of the CDR3 is 16 residues. Germline V lookup: CDR1 SGHTA, CDR2 FQGNSA. Trimming took 2 bases from V and 0 from J, leaving 14 bases between them. CDR3 DNA: TGTGCCAGCAGCTTAAAGTCAGACATAAGCTCCTACGAGCAGTACTTC. It encodes CASSLKSDISSYEQYF.

This clone was picked up one time. The CDR3: CASSYSSPGEYEQYF. The CDR3 DNA follows: TGTGCCAGCAGTTACTCGAGCCCAGGGGAATACGAGCAGTACTTC. The chain uses TRBV6-5 and TRBJ2-7; a weak D match, TRBD1 (6 bases). Looked up from germline, CDR1 is MNHEY and CDR2 is SVGAGI. CDR3 length: 15 residues. The V and J ends lost 0 bases and 4 bases respectively, with 13 bases between them.

The V gene is TRBV4-2, the J gene TRBJ1-1; no clear D. Germline lookup yields CDR1 LGHNA and CDR2 YNFKEQ. V lost 5 bases to trimming and J lost 2 bases, with 15 bases between them. The CDR3 runs 15 residues. The chain's CDR3 is CASSISGQLNTEAFF. CDR3 DNA: TGTGCCAGCAGCATCTCTGGGCAACTCAACACTGAAGCTTTCTTT.

The genes are TRBV11-1 and TRBJ1-1; maybe TRBD1 (6 bases). Looked up from germline, CDR1 is SGHAT and CDR2 is FQDESV (reference sequence). The CDR3 extends over 13 amino acids. V lost 3 bases and J 5 bases, leaving 10 bases between the germline ends. The chain's CDR3 is CASSFSQGTEAFF. The DNA for the CDR3 is TGTGCCAGCAGCTTTTCACAGGGTACTGAAGCTTTCTTT.

The chain couples TRBV7-2 to TRBJ1-3; D unclear. Germline V gives CDR1 SGHTA, CDR2 FQGNSA. CDR3 length: 15 amino acids. V was shortened by 2 bases and J by 0 bases, with 8 bases between the two germline ends. CDR3 region: CASSLSQVSGNTIYF. The CDR3 DNA is TGTGCCAGCAGCTTATCCCAGGTCTCTGGAAACACCATATATTTT.

CDR3 residues: CASSLRGTYEKLFF. CDR3 DNA: TGTGCCAGCAGCTTAAGGGGGACCTATGAAAAACTGTTTTTT. The V gene is TRBV7-9, the J gene TRBJ1-4, with D maybe TRBD1 (6 bases). Germline V lookup: CDR1 SEHNR, CDR2 FQNEAQ (reference sequence). The CDR3 has 14 residues. V shed 2 bases and J shed 6 bases, with 10 bases lying between them.

The chain employs TRBV19 and TRBJ2-1, with 8 bases that match TRBD1. There are 12 residues in the CDR3. Germline lookup yields CDR1 LNHDA and CDR2 SQIVND (reference sequence). Trimming at V came to 6 bases and at J to 8 bases, leaving 3 bases not matched to a gene. The CDR3 DNA reads as TGTGCCAGTAGGGACAGGGTTGATGAGCAGTTCTTC. It yields the protein CASRDRVDEQFF. The full variable domain, completed using reference TRBV19 and TRBJ2-1, is DGGITQSPKYLFRKEGQNVTLSCEQNLNHDAMYWYRQDPGQGLRLIYYSQIVNDFQKGDIAEGYSVSREKKESFPLTVTSAQKNPTAFYLCASRDRVDEQFFGPGTRLTVL.

The J gene is TRBJ1-5, the V gene TRBV6-2 or TRBV6-3; 7 bases agree with TRBD1. Trimming took 2 bases from V and 8 from J; bases not matched to a gene: 6. The CDR3 extends over 14 amino acids. CDR1 and CDR2 (germline): MNHEY, SVGEGT. This chain's CDR3 is CASSYPDRVKPQHF. Written as DNA, the CDR3 is TGTGCCAGCAGTTACCCCGACAGGGTTAAGCCCCAGCATTTT.

CDR3 DNA: TGCGCCAGCAGCTTTTTTGGGACAGGGGCAATGAACACTGAAGCTTTCTTT. This translates into CASSFFGTGAMNTEAFF. This chain connects TRBV5-1 to TRBJ1-1, with 10 bases aligning to TRBD1. The CDR3 runs 17 residues. Per the germline V gene, CDR1 is SGHRS and CDR2 is YFSETQ. V shed 2 bases and J 0 bases; nucleotides not matched to a gene: 7. Using reference TRBV5-1 and TRBJ1-1 for the parts outside the CDR3, the full variable domain is KAGVTQTPRYLIKTRGQQVTLSCSPISGHRSVSWYQQTPGQGLQFLFEYFSETQRNKGNFPGRFSGRQFSNSRSEMNVSTLELGDSALYLCASSFFGTGAMNTEAFFGQGTRLTVV.

The genes are TRBV18 and TRBJ1-2; TRBD1 is a possible D gene (5 bases). Germline loops: CDR1 KGHSH, CDR2 LQKENI. The CDR3 has 14 residues. V lost 1 base, J lost 2 bases, and 8 bases lay in between. The CDR3 sequence: CASSPQGPNYGYTF. For the CDR3, the DNA is TGTGCCAGCTCACCACAGGGGCCGAACTATGGCTACACCTTC.

V gene TRBV6-4 combines with J gene TRBJ2-2; 9 bases match TRBD1. Trimming took 9 bases from V and 6 from J; bases not matched to a gene: 11. CDR1 is MRHNA, CDR2 SNTAGT, per germline. CDR3 length equals 15 residues. Here the CDR3 reads CASAPGTGYSGELFF. The CDR3 nucleotides are TGTGCCAGTGCCCCCGGGACAGGGTATTCCGGGGAGCTGTTTTTT.

This clone has only a few counts. The chain couples TRBV27 to TRBJ2-1, with 9 bases aligning to TRBD1. CDR1 and CDR2 (germline): MNHEY, SMNVEV (reference sequence). The trim removed 3 bases at V and 0 bases at J, leaving 3 bases unmatched. This CDR3 has 16 residues. CDR3: CASSLWDRASYNEQFF. The DNA of the CDR3 is TGTGCCAGCAGTTTGTGGGACAGGGCCTCCTACAATGAGCAGTTCTTC.

The rearrangement uses TRBV2 and TRBJ1-5; the match to TRBD1 covers 8 bases. The trim removed 2 bases at V and 7 bases at J, leaving 7 bases unmatched. The CDR3 runs 15 residues. Germline-derived CDR1 and CDR2 are SNHLY and FYNNEI. The CDR3 region has the DNA TGTGCCAGCAGTGAACGACAGGGGACTATCCAGCCCCAGCATTTT. Protein sequence: CASSERQGTIQPQHF.

The V call is TRBV7-2, the J call TRBJ2-7; 11 bases line up with TRBD1. J gave up 3 bases and V 5 bases, and 6 bases lay outside the gene matches. CDR3 length: 15 amino acids. Germline V gene data show CDR1 as SGHTA and CDR2 as FQGNSA. This chain's CDR3 is CASSRTGTGGYEQYF. The CDR3 DNA reads TGTGCCAGCAGCCGTACCGGGACAGGGGGCTACGAGCAGTACTTC.